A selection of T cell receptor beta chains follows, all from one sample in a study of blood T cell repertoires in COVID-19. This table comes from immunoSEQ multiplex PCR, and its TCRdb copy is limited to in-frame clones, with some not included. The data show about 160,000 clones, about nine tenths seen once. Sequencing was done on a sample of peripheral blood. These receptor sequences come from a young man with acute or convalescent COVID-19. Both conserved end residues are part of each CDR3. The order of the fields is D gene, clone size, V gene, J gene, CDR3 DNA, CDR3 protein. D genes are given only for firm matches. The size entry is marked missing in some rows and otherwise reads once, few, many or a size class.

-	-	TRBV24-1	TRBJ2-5	TGTGCCACCAGCAGGGGCCGGGGCGTAGAAGAGACCCAGTACTTC	CATSRGRGVEETQYF
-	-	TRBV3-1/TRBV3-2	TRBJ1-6	TGTGCCAGCAGCCAAGAAGGTGGGAGCTCCTATAATTCACCCCTCCACTTT	CASSQEGGSSYNSPLHF
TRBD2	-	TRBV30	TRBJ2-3	TGTGCCTGGAGCGAGCCGGGAGGGCCGTCAGATACGCAGTATTTT	CAWSEPGGPSDTQYF
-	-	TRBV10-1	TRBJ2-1	TGCGCCAGCAGTGAGTTTCGTGGGGGGACCTACAATGAGCAGTTCTTC	CASSEFRGGTYNEQFF
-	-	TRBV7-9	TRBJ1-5	TGTGCCAGCAGCTTAGGTAGGGGCCCCAATCAGCCCCAGCATTTT	CASSLGRGPNQPQHF
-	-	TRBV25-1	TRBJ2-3	TGTGCCAGCAGTGAATTTACTCTCACAGATACGCAGTATTTT	CASSEFTLTDTQYF
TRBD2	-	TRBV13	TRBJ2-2	TGTGCCAGCAGACCTAGCGGGAGGGGCAACACCGGGGAGCTGTTTTTT	CASRPSGRGNTGELFF
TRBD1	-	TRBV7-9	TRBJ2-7	TGTGCCAGCAGCCCCGGGACAGGTGCCTACGAGCAGTACTTC	CASSPGTGAYEQYF
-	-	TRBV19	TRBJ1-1	TGTGCCAGTAGTATGCAGGGTTTGAGCACTGAAGCTTTCTTT	CASSMQGLSTEAFF
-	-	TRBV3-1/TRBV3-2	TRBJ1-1	TGTGCCAGCGAAAGGACAACTGGTGAAGCTTTCTTT	CASERTTGEAFF
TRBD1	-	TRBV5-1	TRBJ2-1	TGCGCCAGCAGCTCGCCCGGGACAGGGAAATACAATGAGCAGTTCTTC	CASSSPGTGKYNEQFF
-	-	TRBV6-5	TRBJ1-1	TGTGCCAGCAGTCTACACAGGGCGGTCACTGAAGCTTTCTTT	CASSLHRAVTEAFF
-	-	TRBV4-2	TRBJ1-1	TGTGCCAGCAGCCAAGAAGGCAGGGCCACGGTTGAAGCTTTCTTT	CASSQEGRATVEAFF
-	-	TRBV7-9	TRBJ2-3	TGTGCCAGCAGCTTGGGCGGGGCGGTTAGCACAGATACGCAGTATTTT	CASSLGGAVSTDTQYF
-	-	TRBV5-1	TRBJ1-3	TGCGCCAGCAGCTACGAGACAACGAGCTCTGGAAACACCATATATTTT	CASSYETTSSGNTIYF
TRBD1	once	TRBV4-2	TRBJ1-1	TGTGCCAGCAGCAACCGGGACAGGGGGCAAGCCCTCACTGAAGCTTTCTTT	CASSNRDRGQALTEAFF
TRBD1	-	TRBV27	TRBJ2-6	TGTGCCAGCAGTTTTGACAGGGGGGGGGCCAACGTCCTGACTTTC	CASSFDRGGANVLTF
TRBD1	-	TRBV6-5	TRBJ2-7	TGTGCCAGCAGTTCAATTAGGACAGGGGAGGCCTACGAGCAGTACTTC	CASSSIRTGEAYEQYF
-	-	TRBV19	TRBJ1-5	TGTGCCAGCTCGAGGCGCAGGGCAAATCAGCCCCAGCATTTT	CASSRRRANQPQHF
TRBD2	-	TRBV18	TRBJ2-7	TGTGCCAGCTCACCAGGAGGAGGGAGGGCCGAGCAGTACTTC	CASSPGGGRAEQYF
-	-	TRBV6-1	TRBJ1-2	TGTGCCAGCAGTGACGGACAGACTATCACACCATTGGGCTACACCTTC	CASSDGQTITPLGYTF
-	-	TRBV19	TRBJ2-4	TGTGCCAGTAGTGAAGTGAGAAACATTCAGTACTTC	CASSEVRNIQYF
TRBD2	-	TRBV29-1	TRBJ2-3	TGCAGCGTTGGGGGGACTAGCGGACGCACAGATACGCAGTATTTT	CSVGGTSGRTDTQYF
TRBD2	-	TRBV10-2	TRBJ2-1	TGCGCCAGCAGTGACGGAACTAGCGGGGGTAACAATGAGCAGTTCTTC	CASSDGTSGGNNEQFF
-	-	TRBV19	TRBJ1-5	TGTGCCAGTAGTATTAGGGGGGGGTTTGCCAATCAGCCCCAGCATTTT	CASSIRGGFANQPQHF
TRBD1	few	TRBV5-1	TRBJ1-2	TGCGCCAGCAGCTTATCATATGACAGGGGGCTTAGCTATGGCTACACCTTC	CASSLSYDRGLSYGYTF
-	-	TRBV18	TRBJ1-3	TGTGCCAGCTCACCAACGGCACAGGCGAGCTCTGGAAACACCATATATTTT	CASSPTAQASSGNTIYF
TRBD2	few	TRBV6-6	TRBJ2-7	TGTGCCAGTACGACTAGCGGGAGTAAGAAGCAGTACTTC	CASTTSGSKKQYF
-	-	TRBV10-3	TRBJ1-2	TGTGCCATCAGCATCGGAGATAACGGCTACACCTTC	CAISIGDNGYTF
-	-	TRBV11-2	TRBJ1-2	TGTGCCAGCAGCTCAGGGGACTATGGCTACACCTTC	CASSSGDYGYTF
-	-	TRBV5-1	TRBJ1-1	TGCGCCAGCAGCTTGGAACTACTAAGACTGAACACTGAAGCTTTCTTT	CASSLELLRLNTEAFF
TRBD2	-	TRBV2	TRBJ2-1	TGTGCCAGCAGACTAGCGGGAGGGCTAAATGAGCAGTTCTTC	CASRLAGGLNEQFF
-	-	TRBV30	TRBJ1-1	TGTGCCTGGAGGGGGGACGGGGGAGGTGGAGGCACTGAAGCTTTCTTT	CAWRGDGGGGGTEAFF
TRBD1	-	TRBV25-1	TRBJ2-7	TGTGCCACCGGGGACAGGGGGACCTACGAGCAGTACTTC	CATGDRGTYEQYF
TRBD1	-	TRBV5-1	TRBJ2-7	TGCGCCAGCAGCCCCGGGACAGGGCGCTACGAGCAGTACTTC	CASSPGTGRYEQYF
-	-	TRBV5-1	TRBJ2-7	TGCGCCAGCAGCTTGCAAAGCCAACCTCTCTCCTACGAGCAGTACTTC	CASSLQSQPLSYEQYF
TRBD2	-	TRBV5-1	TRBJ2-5	TGCGCCAGCAGCCTGGGGTTAGCGGGAGGCCAAGAGACCCAGTACTTC	CASSLGLAGGQETQYF
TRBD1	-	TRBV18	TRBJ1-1	TGTGCCAGCTCACAGACAGGGGGGGGGAACACTGAAGCTTTCTTT	CASSQTGGGNTEAFF
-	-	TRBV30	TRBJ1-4	TGTGCCTGGAGTGTACAGATCGATGAAAAACTGTTTTTT	CAWSVQIDEKLFF
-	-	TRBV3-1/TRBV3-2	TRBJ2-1	TGTGCCAGCAGCCAAGTGAGGCTAGCGTATGAGCAGTTCTTC	CASSQVRLAYEQFF
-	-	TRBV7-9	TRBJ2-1	TGTGCCAGCAGCGATACTGAGGGGGGACAGAGTTACAATGAGCAGTTCTTC	CASSDTEGGQSYNEQFF
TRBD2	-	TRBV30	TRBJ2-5	TGTGCCTGGAGTCTTGGACTAGCGGGGGGCCACGAGACCCAGTACTTC	CAWSLGLAGGHETQYF
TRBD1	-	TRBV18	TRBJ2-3	TGTGCCAGCTCACCACCGGGACAGGGGGGACCAGATACGCAGTATTTT	CASSPPGQGGPDTQYF
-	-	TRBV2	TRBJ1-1	TGTGCCAGCAGTCCTGACGGGGACACTGAAGCTTTCTTT	CASSPDGDTEAFF
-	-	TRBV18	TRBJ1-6	TGTGCCAGCTCTAACCGGGAGGGGGGTAATTCACCCCTCCACTTT	CASSNREGGNSPLHF
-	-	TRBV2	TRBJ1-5	TGTGCCAGCAGTGACAGGGTAAGACAGCCCCAGCATTTT	CASSDRVRQPQHF
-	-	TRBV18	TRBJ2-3	TGTGCCAGCTCACCTCTCCCCACTACTCAAAACACAGATACGCAGTATTTT	CASSPLPTTQNTDTQYF
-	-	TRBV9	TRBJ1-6	TGTGCCAGCAGCGTTGGAGAGGAATCACCCCTCCACTTT	CASSVGEESPLHF
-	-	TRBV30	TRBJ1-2	TGTGCCTGGAGTGTAACCAGGGTCTATGGCTACACCTTC	CAWSVTRVYGYTF
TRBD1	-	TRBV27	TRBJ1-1	TGTGCCAGCAGTTCCGGACAGGGGCACACTGAAGCTTTCTTT	CASSSGQGHTEAFF
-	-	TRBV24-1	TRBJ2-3	TGTGCCACCAGTGACCGTTTCACAGATACGCAGTATTTT	CATSDRFTDTQYF